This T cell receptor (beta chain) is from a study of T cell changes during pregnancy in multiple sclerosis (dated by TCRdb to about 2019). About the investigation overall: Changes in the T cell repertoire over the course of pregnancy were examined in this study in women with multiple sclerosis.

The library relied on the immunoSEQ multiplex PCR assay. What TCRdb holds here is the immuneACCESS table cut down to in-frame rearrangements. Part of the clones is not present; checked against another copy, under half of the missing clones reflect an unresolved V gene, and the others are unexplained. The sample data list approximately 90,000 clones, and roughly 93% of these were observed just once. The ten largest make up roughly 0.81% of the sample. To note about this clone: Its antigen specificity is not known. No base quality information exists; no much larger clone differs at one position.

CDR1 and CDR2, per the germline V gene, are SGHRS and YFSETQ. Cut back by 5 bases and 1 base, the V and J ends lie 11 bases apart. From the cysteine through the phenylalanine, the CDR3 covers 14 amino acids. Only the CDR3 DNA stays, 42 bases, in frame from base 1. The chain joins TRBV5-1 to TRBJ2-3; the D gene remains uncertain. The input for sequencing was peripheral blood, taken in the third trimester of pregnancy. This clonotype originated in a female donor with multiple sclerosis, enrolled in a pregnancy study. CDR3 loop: CASRKQSRTDTQYF. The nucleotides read TGCGCCAGCAGGAAGCAAAGTCGCACAGATACGCAGTATTTT.